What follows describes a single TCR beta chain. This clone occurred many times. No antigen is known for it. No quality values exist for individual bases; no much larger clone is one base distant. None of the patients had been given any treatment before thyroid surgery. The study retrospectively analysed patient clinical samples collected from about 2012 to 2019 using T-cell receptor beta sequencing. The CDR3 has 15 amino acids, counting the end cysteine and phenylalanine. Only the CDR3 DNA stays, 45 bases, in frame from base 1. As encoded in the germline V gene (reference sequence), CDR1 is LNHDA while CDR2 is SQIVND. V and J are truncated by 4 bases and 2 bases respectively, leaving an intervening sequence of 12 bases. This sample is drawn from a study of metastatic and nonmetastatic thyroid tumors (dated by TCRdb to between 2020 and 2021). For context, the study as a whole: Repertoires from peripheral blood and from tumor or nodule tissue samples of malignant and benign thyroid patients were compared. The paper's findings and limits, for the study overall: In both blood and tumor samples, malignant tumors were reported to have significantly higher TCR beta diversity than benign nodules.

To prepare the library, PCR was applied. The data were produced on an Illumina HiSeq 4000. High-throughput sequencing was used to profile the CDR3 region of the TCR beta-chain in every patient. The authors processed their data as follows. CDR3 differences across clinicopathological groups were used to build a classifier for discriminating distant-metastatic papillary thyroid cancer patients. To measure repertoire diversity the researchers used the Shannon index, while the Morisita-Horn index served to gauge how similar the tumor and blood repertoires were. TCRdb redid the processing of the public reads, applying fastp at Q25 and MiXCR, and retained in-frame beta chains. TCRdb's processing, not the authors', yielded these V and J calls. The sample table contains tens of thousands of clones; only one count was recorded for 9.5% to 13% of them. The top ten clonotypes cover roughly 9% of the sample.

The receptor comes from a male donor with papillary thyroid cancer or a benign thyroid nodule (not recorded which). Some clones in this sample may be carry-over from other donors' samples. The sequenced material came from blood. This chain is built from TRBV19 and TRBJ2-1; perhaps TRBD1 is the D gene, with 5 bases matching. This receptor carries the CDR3 CASSRGTKTYNEQFF. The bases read TGTGCCAGTAGTAGGGGCACGAAAACCTACAATGAGCAGTTCTTC.